The next 14 T cell receptor beta chains were all read from a single sample in a study of T cells after yellow fever vaccination. TCRdb re-called the 5' RACE reads with MiXCR, one entry per CDR3 protein. The sample yields a few hundred thousand distinct CDR3 sequences, 17% seen once. This specimen was PBMCs, taken more than 4 days after the first yellow fever vaccination. These receptors came from a man between 18 and 35 years old who received the YFV17D yellow fever vaccine.

The rearrangement uses TRBV9 and TRBJ2-1; 9 nucleotides agree with TRBD1. CDR1 and CDR2 from the germline V gene are SGDLS and YYNGEE. V gave up 4 bases and J gave up 8 bases; unmatched junction bases: 7. The CDR3 length is 14 residues. CDR3 loop: CASSRWDRAHEQFF. In DNA form, the CDR3 reads TGTGCCAGCAGCAGATGGGACAGGGCACATGAGCAGTTCTTC.

In its sample, this clonotype was seen a few times. The V and J genes are TRBV6-1 and TRBJ2-6; D call uncertain. The CDR3 extends over 16 amino acids. The V gene's germline CDR1 is MNHNS and CDR2 SASEGT. Trimming shortened V by 4 bases and J by 3 bases, and 13 bases separated the two germline ends. CDR3 in DNA: TGTGCCAGCAGTGTTGGCCGATATTATGGGGCCAACGTCCTGACTTTC. It codes for CASSVGRYYGANVLTF.

The chain has TRBV4-1 and TRBJ2-3, with a possible D match to TRBD1 (6 bases). This CDR3 is 14 amino acids long. Germline V lookup: CDR1 MGHRA, CDR2 YSYEKL. V was trimmed by 6 bases and J by 1 base, leaving 11 bases between them. DNA for the CDR3: TGCGCCAGCAGACAGGGTCTGGGCACAGATACGCAGTATTTT. Protein product: CASRQGLGTDTQYF.

In its sample, this clonotype was seen many times. This chain connects TRBV7-2 to TRBJ2-2; 13 bases agree with TRBD2. The CDR3 is 16 residues long. Germline V CDR1 and CDR2: SGHTA, FQGNSA. The J segment lost 7 bases and the V segment lost 5 bases, leaving 7 bases of the junction unmatched. CDR3 coding DNA: TGTGCCAGCAGCACTAGCGGGGGGGCCTTTGACGGGGAGCTGTTTTTT. Amino acid sequence: CASSTSGGAFDGELFF.

This clonotype was counted only a few times. The V call is TRBV18, the J call TRBJ2-5, with D possibly matching TRBD1 (6 bases). CDR3 length: 15 residues. Per the germline V gene, CDR1 is KGHSH and CDR2 is LQKENI. V shed 4 bases and J shed 0 bases, with 12 bases lying between them. CDR3 bases: TGTGCCAGCTCACTACGCCGGGACAACCAAGAGACCCAGTACTTC. It encodes CASSLRRDNQETQYF.

This clonotype was seen a handful of times. The rearrangement joins TRBV5-1 to TRBJ1-6, with D possibly matching TRBD1 (5 bases). Trimming cost V 4 bases and J 8 bases, with 16 bases left between them. Germline CDR1 and CDR2: SGHRS and YFSETQ. The CDR3 extends over 15 amino acids. The CDR3 DNA follows: TGCGCCAGCAGCCCCGAGGGGCCTACTTATTCACCCCTCCACTTT. Its translation: CASSPEGPTYSPLHF.

In its sample, this clonotype was seen a few times. The chain is built from TRBV18 and TRBJ2-1; 8 bases align to TRBD2. Per the germline V gene, CDR1 is KGHSH and CDR2 is LQKENI. V shed 3 bases, J shed 9 bases, and the junction held 10 bases outside the gene matches. This CDR3 comprises 15 residues. Here the CDR3 DNA reads TGTGCCAGCTCACCTGCCGGGGGGGGGCGCGGTGAGCAGTTCTTC. This translates into CASSPAGGGRGEQFF.

This clonotype has more than one count but fewer than ten. This sequence joins TRBV4-1 and TRBJ2-1; 9 bases match TRBD1. CDR1 MGHRA and CDR2 YSYEKL come from the germline V gene. This CDR3 spans 16 amino acids. J was trimmed by 8 bases and V by 1 base; bases with no gene match: 9. The CDR3 spells CASSQGPGQGHDEQFF. The DNA of the CDR3 is TGCGCCAGCAGCCAAGGACCGGGACAGGGTCACGATGAGCAGTTCTTC.

The sample holds many counts of this clonotype. V is TRBV12-3 or TRBV12-4 and J is TRBJ2-2; possible D gene TRBD2, 5 bases. V was pared by 6 bases and J by 1 base, with 18 bases between. The length of the CDR3 is 17 residues. The CDR3 here is CASSRATTSMNTGELFF. In DNA, the CDR3 is TGTGCCAGCAGCCGAGCGACAACTAGTATGAACACCGGGGAGCTGTTTTTT.

In its sample, this clonotype was seen a few times. The V and J genes are TRBV29-1 and TRBJ2-1; 7 bases line up with TRBD2. The CDR3 length is 15 residues. CDR1 and CDR2 (germline): SQVTM, ANQGSEA. V shed 2 bases and J 7 bases; nucleotides not matched to a gene: 11. CDR3 loop: CSVERLGGIENEQFF. The CDR3 DNA sequence: TGCAGCGTTGAACGTCTGGGAGGGATCGAGAATGAGCAGTTCTTC.

This chain joins TRBV20-1 and TRBJ1-1, with D tentatively TRBD1 (6 bases). This CDR3 comprises 14 residues. The V gene lost 5 bases and the J gene lost 1 base, with 14 bases spanning the gap. Germline-derived CDR1 and CDR2 are DFQATT and SNEGSKA (reference sequence). CDR3 loop: CSALPGHPNTEAFF. Here the CDR3 DNA reads TGCAGTGCTTTACCGGGACACCCGAACACTGAAGCTTTCTTT.

This clonotype was observed a handful of times. The genes are TRBV20-1 and TRBJ2-1, with D uncertain. Looked up from germline, CDR1 is DFQATT and CDR2 is SNEGSKA (reference sequence). The CDR3 contains 14 residues. V was pared by 0 bases and J by 6 bases, with 12 bases between. The CDR3 DNA reads as TGCAGTGCTAGAGACTACCAATACAGCAATGAGCAGTTCTTC. Translating gives CSARDYQYSNEQFF.

The chain combines TRBV27 with TRBJ1-5, with D perhaps matching TRBD1 (6 bases). This CDR3 has 14 amino acids. Germline assignment: CDR1 MNHEY and CDR2 SMNVEV (reference sequence). The ends were cut back, 2 bases at V and 6 bases at J, with 11 bases in the middle. The CDR3 is CASSLMGAAQPQHF. The CDR3 nucleotides read TGTGCCAGCAGTTTAATGGGGGCAGCTCAGCCCCAGCATTTT.

This chain uses TRBV11-2 with TRBJ2-2, with 8 bases identical to TRBD2. V shed 5 bases, J shed 0 bases, and the junction held 14 bases outside the gene matches. This CDR3 is 19 amino acids long. The germline CDR1 and CDR2 sequences are SGHAT and FQNNGV. CDR3 nucleotides: TGTGCCAGCAGCCCCTATGCGGGGGGACGTACCGCGAACACCGGGGAGCTGTTTTTT. Its translation is CASSPYAGGRTANTGELFF.